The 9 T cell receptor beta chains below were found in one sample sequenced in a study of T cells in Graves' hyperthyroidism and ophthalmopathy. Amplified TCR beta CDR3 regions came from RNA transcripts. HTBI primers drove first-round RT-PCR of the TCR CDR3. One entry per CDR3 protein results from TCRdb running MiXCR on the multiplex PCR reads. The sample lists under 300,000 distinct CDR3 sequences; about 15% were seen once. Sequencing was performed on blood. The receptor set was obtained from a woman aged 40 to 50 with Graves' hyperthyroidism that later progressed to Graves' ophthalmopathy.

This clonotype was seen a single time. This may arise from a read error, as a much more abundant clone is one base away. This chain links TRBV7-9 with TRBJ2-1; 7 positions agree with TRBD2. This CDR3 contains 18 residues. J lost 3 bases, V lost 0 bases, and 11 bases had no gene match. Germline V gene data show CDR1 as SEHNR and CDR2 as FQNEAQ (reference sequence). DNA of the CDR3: TGTGCCAGCAGCTTAGCGCTTTCTAGCGGAGGAAACTACAATGAGCAGTTCTTC. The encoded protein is CASSLALSSGGNYNEQFF.

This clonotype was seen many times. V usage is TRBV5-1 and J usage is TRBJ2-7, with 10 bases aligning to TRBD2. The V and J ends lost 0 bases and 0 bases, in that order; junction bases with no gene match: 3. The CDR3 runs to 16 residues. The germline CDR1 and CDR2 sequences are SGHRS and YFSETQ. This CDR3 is CASSLEGTSDSYEQYF. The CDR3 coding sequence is TGCGCCAGCAGCTTGGAGGGGACTAGCGACTCCTACGAGCAGTACTTC. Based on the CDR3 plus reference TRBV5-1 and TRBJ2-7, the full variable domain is KAGVTQTPRYLIKTRGQQVTLSCSPISGHRSVSWYQQTPGQGLQFLFEYFSETQRNKGNFPGRFSGRQFSNSRSEMNVSTLELGDSALYLCASSLEGTSDSYEQYFGPGTRLTVT.

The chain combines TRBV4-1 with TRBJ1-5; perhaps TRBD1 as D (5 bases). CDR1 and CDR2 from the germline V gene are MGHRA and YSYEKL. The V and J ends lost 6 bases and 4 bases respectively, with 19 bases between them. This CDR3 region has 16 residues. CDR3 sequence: CASSKGDELPNQPQHF. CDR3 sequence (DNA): TGCGCCAGCAGTAAAGGGGATGAGCTACCGAATCAGCCCCAGCATTTT.

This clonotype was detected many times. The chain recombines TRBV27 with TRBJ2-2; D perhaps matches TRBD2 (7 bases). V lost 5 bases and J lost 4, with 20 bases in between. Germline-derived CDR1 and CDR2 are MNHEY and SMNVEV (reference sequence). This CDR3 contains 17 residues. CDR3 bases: TGTGCCAGCAGTCGAGACAGTGCGGGGGCTGGCACCGGGGAGCTGTTTTTT. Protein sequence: CASSRDSAGAGTGELFF.

CDR3 sequence (DNA): TGTGCCAGCAGTTCCTCCGTCGGGACAGGGGGGTTCGAGCAGTACTTC. Protein product: CASSSSVGTGGFEQYF. This rearrangement joins TRBV28 to TRBJ2-7; 11 bases match TRBD1. Germline lookup yields CDR1 MDHEN and CDR2 SYDVKM. J lost 6 bases, V lost 4 bases, and 11 bases had no gene match. The CDR3 is 16 residues long.

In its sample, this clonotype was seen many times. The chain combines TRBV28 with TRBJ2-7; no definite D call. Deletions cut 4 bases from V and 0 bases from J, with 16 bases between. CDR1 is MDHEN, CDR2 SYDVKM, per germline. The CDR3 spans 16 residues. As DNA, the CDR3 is TGTGCCAGCAGTTCCCTCTCCGCCGGCAGCTCCTACGAGCAGTACTTC. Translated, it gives CASSSLSAGSSYEQYF.

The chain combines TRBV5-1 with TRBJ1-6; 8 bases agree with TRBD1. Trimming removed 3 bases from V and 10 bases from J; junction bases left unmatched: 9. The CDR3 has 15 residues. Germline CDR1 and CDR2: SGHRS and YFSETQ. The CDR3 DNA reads TGCGCCAGCAGCTCCTACCTGACAGGGGCATCACCCCTCCACTTT. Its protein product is CASSSYLTGASPLHF.

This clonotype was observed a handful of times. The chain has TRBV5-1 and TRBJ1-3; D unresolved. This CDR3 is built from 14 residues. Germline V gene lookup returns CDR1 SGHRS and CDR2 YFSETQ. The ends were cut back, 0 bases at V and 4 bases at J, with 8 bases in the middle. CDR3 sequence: CASSLGPGGNTIYF. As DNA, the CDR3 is TGCGCCAGCAGCTTGGGACCCGGAGGAAACACCATATATTTT.

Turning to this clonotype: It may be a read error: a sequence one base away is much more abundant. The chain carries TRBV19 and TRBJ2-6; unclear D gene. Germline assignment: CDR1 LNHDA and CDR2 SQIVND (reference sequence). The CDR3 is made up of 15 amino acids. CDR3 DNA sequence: TGTGCCAGTAGCCGAGGCCACTCTGGGACCAACGTCCTGACTTTC. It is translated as CASSRGHSGTNVLTF. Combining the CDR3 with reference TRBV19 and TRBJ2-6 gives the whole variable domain DGGITQSPKYLFRKEGQNVTLSCEQNLNHDAMYWYRQDPGQGLRLIYYSQIVNDFQKGDIAEGYSVSREKKESFPLTVTSAQKNPTAFYLCASSRGHSGTNVLTFGAGSRLTVL.